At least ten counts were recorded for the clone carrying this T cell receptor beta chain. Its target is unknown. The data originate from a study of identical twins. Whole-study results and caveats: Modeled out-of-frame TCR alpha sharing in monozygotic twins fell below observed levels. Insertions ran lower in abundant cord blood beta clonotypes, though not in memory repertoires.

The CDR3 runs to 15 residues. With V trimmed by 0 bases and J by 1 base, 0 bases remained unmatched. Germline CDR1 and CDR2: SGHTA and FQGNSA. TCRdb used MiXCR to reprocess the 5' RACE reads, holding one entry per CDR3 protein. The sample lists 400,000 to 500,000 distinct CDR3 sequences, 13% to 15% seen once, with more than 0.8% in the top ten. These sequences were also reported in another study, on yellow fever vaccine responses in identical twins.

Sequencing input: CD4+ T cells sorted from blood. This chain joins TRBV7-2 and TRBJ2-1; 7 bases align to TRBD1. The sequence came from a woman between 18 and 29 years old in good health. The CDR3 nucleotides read TGTGCCAGCAGCTTAGCACAGGGGTCCTACAATGAGCAGTTCTTC. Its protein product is CASSLAQGSYNEQFF.